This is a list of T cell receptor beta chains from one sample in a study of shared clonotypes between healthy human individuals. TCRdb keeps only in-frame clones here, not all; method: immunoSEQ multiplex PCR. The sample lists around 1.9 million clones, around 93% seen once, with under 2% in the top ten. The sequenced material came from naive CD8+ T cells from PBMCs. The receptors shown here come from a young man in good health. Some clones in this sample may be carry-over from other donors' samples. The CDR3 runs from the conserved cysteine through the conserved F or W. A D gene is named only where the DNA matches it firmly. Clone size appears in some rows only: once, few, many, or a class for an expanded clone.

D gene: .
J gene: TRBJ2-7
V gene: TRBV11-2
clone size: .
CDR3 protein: CASSPQPEGRYEQYF
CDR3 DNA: TGTGCCAGCAGCCCACAACCGGAGGGCCGGTACGAGCAGTACTTC

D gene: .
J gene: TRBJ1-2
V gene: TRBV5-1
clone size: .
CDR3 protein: CASSLENNYGYTF
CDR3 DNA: TGCGCCAGCAGCTTGGAAAATAACTATGGCTACACCTTC

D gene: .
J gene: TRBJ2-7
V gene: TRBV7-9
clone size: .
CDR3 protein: CASSSEKTVYEQYF
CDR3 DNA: TGTGCCAGCAGCTCGGAGAAAACAGTCTACGAGCAGTACTTC

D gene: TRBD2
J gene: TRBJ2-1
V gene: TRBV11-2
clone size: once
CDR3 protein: CASSRPTSGFNEQFF
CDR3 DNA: TGTGCCAGCAGCCGACCGACTAGCGGGTTTAATGAGCAGTTCTTC

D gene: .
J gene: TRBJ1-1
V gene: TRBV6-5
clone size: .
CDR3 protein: CASSYSNPTEAFF
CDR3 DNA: TGTGCCAGCAGTTACTCGAATCCCACTGAAGCTTTCTTT

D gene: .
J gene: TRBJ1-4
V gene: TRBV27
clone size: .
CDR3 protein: CASSFQGAFNEKLFF
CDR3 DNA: TGTGCCAGCAGTTTCCAAGGGGCCTTTAATGAAAAACTGTTTTTT

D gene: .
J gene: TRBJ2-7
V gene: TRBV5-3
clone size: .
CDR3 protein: CARSSLAEWARGHEQYF
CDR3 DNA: TGTGCCAGAAGCTCACTAGCGGAGTGGGCTAGGGGGCACGAGCAGTACTTC

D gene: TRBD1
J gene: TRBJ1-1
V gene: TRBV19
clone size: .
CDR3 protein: CASSIDVAGGFTTEAFF
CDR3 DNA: TGTGCCAGTAGTATAGATGTGGCAGGGGGGTTTACCACTGAAGCTTTCTTT

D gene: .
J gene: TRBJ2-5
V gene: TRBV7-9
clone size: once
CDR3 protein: CASSPENVETQYF
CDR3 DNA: TGTGCCAGCAGCCCAGAGAATGTAGAGACCCAGTACTTC

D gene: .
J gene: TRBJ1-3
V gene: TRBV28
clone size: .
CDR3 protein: CASSPDKLLIGNTIYF
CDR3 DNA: TGTGCCAGCAGCCCGGACAAACTTCTAATTGGAAACACCATATATTTT

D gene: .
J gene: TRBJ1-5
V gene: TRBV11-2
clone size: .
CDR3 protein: CASSFSRDPNQPQHF
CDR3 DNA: TGTGCCAGCAGCTTCTCCAGGGACCCCAATCAGCCCCAGCATTTT

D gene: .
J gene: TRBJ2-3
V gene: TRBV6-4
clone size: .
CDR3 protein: CASRRGPNTDTQYF
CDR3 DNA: TGTGCCAGCAGACGCGGGCCAAACACAGATACGCAGTATTTT

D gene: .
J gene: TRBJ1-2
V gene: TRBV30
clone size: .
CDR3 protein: CAWSVIRGDGYTF
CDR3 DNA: TGTGCCTGGAGTGTAATACGGGGAGATGGCTACACCTTC

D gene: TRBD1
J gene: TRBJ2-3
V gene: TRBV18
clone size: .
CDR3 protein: CASSPPGTGPESYPDTQYF
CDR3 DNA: TGTGCCAGCTCACCCCCCGGGACAGGCCCCGAGTCGTACCCAGATACGCAGTATTTT

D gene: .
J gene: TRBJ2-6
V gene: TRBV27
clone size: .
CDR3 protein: CASSPSAPGANVLTF
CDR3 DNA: TGTGCCAGCAGTCCAAGTGCCCCTGGGGCCAACGTCCTGACTTTC

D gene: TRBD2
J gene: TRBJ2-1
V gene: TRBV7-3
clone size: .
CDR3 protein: CASTAGGPGNEQFF
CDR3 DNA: TGTGCCAGCACTGCGGGAGGGCCAGGTAATGAGCAGTTCTTC

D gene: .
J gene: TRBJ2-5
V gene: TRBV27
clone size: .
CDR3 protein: CASSPRHLQETQYF
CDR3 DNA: TGTGCCAGCAGTCCGAGACACCTCCAAGAGACCCAGTACTTC

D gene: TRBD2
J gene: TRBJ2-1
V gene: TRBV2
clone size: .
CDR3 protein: CASSGTRCFF
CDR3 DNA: TGTGCCAGCAGCGGGACTAGGTGTTTCTTC

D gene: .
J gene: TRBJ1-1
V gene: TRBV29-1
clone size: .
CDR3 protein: CSVALAYTEAFF
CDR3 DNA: TGCAGCGTTGCTCTGGCCTACACTGAAGCTTTCTTT

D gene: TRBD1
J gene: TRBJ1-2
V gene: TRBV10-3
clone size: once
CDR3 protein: CAIKDRENYGYTF
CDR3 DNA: TGTGCCATCAAGGACAGGGAGAACTATGGCTACACCTTC

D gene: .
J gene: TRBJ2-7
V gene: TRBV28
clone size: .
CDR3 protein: CASSFGGPSYEQYF
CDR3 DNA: TGTGCCAGCAGTTTCGGGGGACCAAGTTACGAGCAGTACTTC

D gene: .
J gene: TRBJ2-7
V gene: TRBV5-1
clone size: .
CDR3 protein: CASSLETGPNEQYF
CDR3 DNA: TGCGCCAGCAGCTTGGAGACAGGACCCAACGAGCAGTACTTC

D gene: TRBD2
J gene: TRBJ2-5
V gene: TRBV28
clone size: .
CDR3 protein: CASSLWGTSGTETQYF
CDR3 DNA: TGTGCCAGCAGTTTATGGGGGACTAGCGGGACGGAGACCCAGTACTTC

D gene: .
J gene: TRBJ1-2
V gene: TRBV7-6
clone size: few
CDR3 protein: CASSVRTDFNYGYTF
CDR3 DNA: TGTGCCAGCAGCGTCAGGACAGACTTTAACTATGGCTACACCTTC

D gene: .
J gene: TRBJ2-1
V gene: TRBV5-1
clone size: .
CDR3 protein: CASSLSEGRGYNEQFF
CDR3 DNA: TGCGCCAGCAGCTTGTCTGAGGGGAGAGGCTACAATGAGCAGTTCTTC

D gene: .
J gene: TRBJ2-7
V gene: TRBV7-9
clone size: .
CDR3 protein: CASSPDSGVSAYEQYF
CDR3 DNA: TGTGCCAGCAGCCCCGACTCGGGGGTTAGCGCGTACGAGCAGTACTTC

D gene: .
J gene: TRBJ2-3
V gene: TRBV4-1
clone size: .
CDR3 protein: CASTHTDTQYF
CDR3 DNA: TGCGCCAGCACTCACACAGATACGCAGTATTTT

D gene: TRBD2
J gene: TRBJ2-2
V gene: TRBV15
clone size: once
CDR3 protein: CATSAGLGTNTGELFF
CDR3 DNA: TGTGCCACCAGCGCCGGACTAGGGACGAACACCGGGGAGCTGTTTTTT

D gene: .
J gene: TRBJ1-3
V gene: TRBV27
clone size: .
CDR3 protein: CASSDRGAPGNTIYF
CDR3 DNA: TGTGCCAGCAGTGACCGAGGGGCCCCTGGAAACACCATATATTTT

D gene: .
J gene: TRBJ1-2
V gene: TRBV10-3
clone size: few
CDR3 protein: CAISEGEQDGYTF
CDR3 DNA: TGTGCCATCAGTGAGGGGGAGCAGGATGGCTACACCTTC

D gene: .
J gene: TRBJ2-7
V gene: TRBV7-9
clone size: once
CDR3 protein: CASSLDGSRVSEQYF
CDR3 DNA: TGTGCCAGCAGCTTAGACGGTTCCAGGGTGTCCGAGCAGTACTTC

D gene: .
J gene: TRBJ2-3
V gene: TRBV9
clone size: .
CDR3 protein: CASSVEGWDTQYF
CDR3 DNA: TGTGCCAGCAGCGTAGAGGGATGGGATACGCAGTATTTT

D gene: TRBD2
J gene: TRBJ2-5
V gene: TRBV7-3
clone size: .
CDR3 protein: CASSLKYGREETQYF
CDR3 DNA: TGTGCCAGCAGCTTAAAATACGGGAGGGAGGAGACCCAGTACTTC

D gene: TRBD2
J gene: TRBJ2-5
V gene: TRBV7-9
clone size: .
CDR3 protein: CASSLDLAGETQYF
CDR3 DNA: TGTGCCAGCAGCTTAGACTTAGCGGGGGAGACCCAGTACTTC

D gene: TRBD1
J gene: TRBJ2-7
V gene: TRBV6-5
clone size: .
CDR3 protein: CAATDRGDEQYF
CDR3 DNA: TGTGCCGCCACGGACAGGGGAGACGAGCAGTACTTC

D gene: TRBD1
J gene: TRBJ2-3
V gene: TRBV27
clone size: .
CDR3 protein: CASSLLGDRRAQYF
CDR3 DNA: TGTGCCAGCAGTTTATTAGGGGACAGAAGGGCGCAGTATTTT

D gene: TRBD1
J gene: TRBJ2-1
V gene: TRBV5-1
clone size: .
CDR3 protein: CASSFGQGGGSYNEQFF
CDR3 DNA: TGCGCCAGCAGCTTTGGACAGGGTGGAGGTTCCTACAATGAGCAGTTCTTC

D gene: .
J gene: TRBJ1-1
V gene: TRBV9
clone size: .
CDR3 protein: CASSVEGMNTEAFF
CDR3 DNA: TGTGCCAGCAGCGTAGAGGGTATGAACACTGAAGCTTTCTTT

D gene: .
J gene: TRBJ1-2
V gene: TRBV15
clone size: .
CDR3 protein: CATSKQGPSNYGYTF
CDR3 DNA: TGTGCCACCAGCAAACAGGGACCTTCTAACTATGGCTACACCTTC

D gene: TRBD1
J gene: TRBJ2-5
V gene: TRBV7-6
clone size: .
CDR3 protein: CASSLRQGAETQYF
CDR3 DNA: TGTGCCAGCAGCCTAAGACAGGGGGCTGAGACCCAGTACTTC

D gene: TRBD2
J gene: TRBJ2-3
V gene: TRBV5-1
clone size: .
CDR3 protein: CASSSGTSGSRTDTQYF
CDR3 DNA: TGCGCCAGCAGCTCCGGGACTAGCGGGAGTCGGACAGATACGCAGTATTTT

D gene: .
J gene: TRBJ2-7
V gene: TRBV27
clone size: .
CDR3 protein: CASTPGGANEQYF
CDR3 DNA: TGTGCCAGCACCCCAGGCGGGGCTAACGAGCAGTACTTC

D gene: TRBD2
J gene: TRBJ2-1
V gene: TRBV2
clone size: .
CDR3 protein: CASSVGAGGRFF
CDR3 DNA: TGTGCCAGCAGTGTGGGAGCGGGAGGGAGGTTCTTC

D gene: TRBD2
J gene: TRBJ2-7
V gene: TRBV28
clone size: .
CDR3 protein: CASSSRDYFYEQYF
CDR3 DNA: TGTGCCAGCAGTTCCCGGGACTACTTCTACGAGCAGTACTTC

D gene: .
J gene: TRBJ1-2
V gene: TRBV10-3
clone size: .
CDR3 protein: CAISVGTPNYGYTF
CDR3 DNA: TGTGCCATCAGTGTAGGGACACCTAACTATGGCTACACCTTC